This is a list of T cell receptor beta chains from one sample in a study of human T cells and chemical hapten exposure. TCRdb analysed the RACE reads with MiXCR anew, one entry per CDR3 protein. The sample lists tens of thousands of distinct CDR3 sequences, about a tenth occurring once. The sample here was whole blood, taken in connection with sensitization to the hapten diphenylcyclopropenone (DPC). Receptors were obtained from a woman aged 50 to 60 with alopecia areata. Some clones in this sample may be carry-over from other donors' samples. The CDR3 runs from the conserved cysteine through the conserved F or W. The D gene is left open where the match is weak. Clone size appears in some rows only: once, few, many, or a class for an expanded clone.

few,16,TRBV11-1,TRBJ2-1,TRBD2,CASSPGSSGMRNEQFF,TGTGCCAGCAGTCCAGGGTCTAGCGGGATGAGGAATGAGCAGTTCTTC
many,16,TRBV19,TRBJ1-5,TRBD1,CASNEYQGARSQPQHF,TGTGCCAGTAACGAATACCAGGGGGCTCGCAGCCAGCCCCAGCATTTT
many,15,TRBV30,TRBJ2-3,TRBD2,CAWNRGGGSSGTQYF,TGTGCCTGGAACCGGGGGGGCGGGAGTAGCGGTACGCAGTATTTT
.,16,TRBV12-3/TRBV12-4,TRBJ2-3,TRBD2,CASRRLAGLSTDTQYF,TGTGCCAGCCGACGACTAGCGGGCCTTAGCACAGATACGCAGTATTTT
many,17,TRBV9,TRBJ1-3,TRBD1,CASSVGLTGGSGNTIYF,TGTGCCAGCAGCGTTGGACTGACAGGGGGCTCTGGAAACACCATATATTTT
few,16,TRBV7-2,TRBJ2-3,.,CASSLGPGAYADTQYF,TGTGCCAGCAGCTTAGGTCCGGGGGCGTATGCAGATACGCAGTATTTT
few,15,TRBV6-2/TRBV6-3,TRBJ2-6,.,CASSYGSGRANVLTF,TGTGCCAGCAGCTACGGTTCGGGGCGGGCCAACGTCCTGACTTTC
many,12,TRBV28,TRBJ2-3,.,CASKKSADTQYF,TGTGCCAGCAAAAAGTCGGCTGATACGCAGTATTTT
few,17,TRBV4-1,TRBJ2-4,TRBD2,CASSREGKAGGPHIQYF,TGCGCCAGCAGCCGGGAGGGCAAAGCGGGGGGGCCGCACATTCAGTACTTC
few,15,TRBV29-1,TRBJ2-7,TRBD2,CSVGTRTSGFREQYF,TGCAGCGTGGGGACCCGGACTAGCGGCTTTAGGGAGCAGTACTTC
many,17,TRBV6-2/TRBV6-3,TRBJ1-1,TRBD1,CASRRDRGRAPNTEAFF,TGTGCCAGCAGAAGGGACAGGGGGCGCGCGCCGAACACTGAAGCTTTCTTT
.,14,TRBV9,TRBJ1-6,.,CASSAYPRDSPLHF,TGTGCCAGCAGCGCCTACCCAAGGGATTCACCCCTCCACTTT
many,15,TRBV14,TRBJ2-5,.,CASSPSLGLGETQYF,TGTGCCAGCAGCCCCTCTTTGGGGCTGGGGGAGACCCAGTACTTC
many,13,TRBV4-2,TRBJ2-1,.,CASSSRQDNEQFF,TGTGCCAGCAGCTCCCGACAGGACAATGAGCAGTTCTTC
many,15,TRBV4-3,TRBJ1-2,.,CASSQDGLPPRGYTF,TGCGCCAGCAGCCAAGATGGGTTGCCCCCCCGGGGCTACACCTTC
few,16,TRBV12-3/TRBV12-4,TRBJ2-3,.,CASSLTATFSTDTQYF,TGTGCCAGCAGTCTGACTGCAACCTTCAGCACAGATACGCAGTATTTT
.,13,TRBV29-1,TRBJ1-1,.,CSVAYTRNTEAFF,TGCAGCGTTGCATATACTAGAAACACTGAAGCTTTCTTT
many,15,TRBV6-2/TRBV6-3,TRBJ1-5,.,CASRKGPSSNQPQHF,TGTGCCAGCAGAAAGGGGCCGTCTAGCAATCAGCCCCAGCATTTT
many,15,TRBV9,TRBJ1-3,TRBD1,CASSFAIGQGHTIYF,TGTGCCAGCAGCTTCGCGATAGGACAGGGGCACACCATATATTTT
few,13,TRBV29-1,TRBJ2-2,.,CSVGRGNTGELFF,TGCAGCGTTGGTCGCGGGAACACCGGGGAGCTGTTTTTT
many,14,TRBV11-2,TRBJ2-5,.,CASSLLGTSETQYF,TGTGCCAGCAGCTTACTCGGGACGTCAGAGACCCAGTACTTC
many,14,TRBV20-1,TRBJ2-1,.,CSASGLSSYNEQFF,TGCAGTGCTAGCGGGTTAAGCTCCTACAATGAGCAGTTCTTC
few,14,TRBV20-1,TRBJ1-5,.,CSASGVGADQPQHF,TGCAGTGCTAGTGGGGTAGGGGCTGATCAGCCCCAGCATTTT
.,14,TRBV9,TRBJ2-7,.,CASSLGGPPYEQYF,TGTGCCAGCAGTTTAGGGGGGCCGCCCTACGAGCAGTACTTC
.,14,TRBV7-9,TRBJ2-7,.,CASSFYQGGHEQYF,TGTGCCAGCAGCTTTTACCAGGGTGGGCACGAGCAGTACTTC
few,16,TRBV4-1,TRBJ2-3,.,CASSQDLHLNTDTQYF,TGCGCCAGCAGCCAAGATTTGCACCTGAACACAGATACGCAGTATTTT
many,16,TRBV15,TRBJ2-1,.,CATSREMGDTGGEQFF,TGTGCCACCAGCAGAGAAATGGGGGACACCGGGGGAGAGCAGTTCTTC
many,11,TRBV29-1,TRBJ1-2,.,CSVEDGFGYTF,TGCAGCGTTGAAGATGGCTTTGGCTACACCTTC
many,13,TRBV7-9,TRBJ2-7,.,CASSLARLNEQYF,TGTGCCAGCAGCTTAGCACGGTTGAACGAGCAGTACTTC
many,14,TRBV7-2,TRBJ2-1,TRBD1,CASNRGSSYNEQFF,TGTGCCAGCAACAGGGGGAGCTCCTACAATGAGCAGTTCTTC
many,12,TRBV28,TRBJ2-7,TRBD2,CASSGGSYEQYF,TGTGCCAGCAGCGGCGGGAGTTACGAGCAGTACTTC
few,16,TRBV18,TRBJ2-7,TRBD2,CASSPTTSGGAYEQYF,TGTGCCAGCTCGCCGACCACCAGCGGGGGGGCCTACGAGCAGTACTTC
many,16,TRBV29-1,TRBJ1-2,TRBD1,CSVDVSGQGARYGYTF,TGCAGCGTTGATGTTTCAGGACAGGGGGCGAGGTATGGCTACACCTTC
.,11,TRBV29-1,TRBJ1-1,.,CSVPDNTEAFF,TGCAGCGTGCCGGATAACACTGAAGCTTTCTTT
many,13,TRBV18,TRBJ2-1,.,CASSTDTLNEQFF,TGTGCCAGCTCAACGGATACCCTCAATGAGCAGTTCTTC
few,14,TRBV3-1,TRBJ1-1,.,CASSQVGGNTEAFF,TGTGCCAGCAGCCAAGTGGGCGGGAACACTGAAGCTTTCTTT
few,16,TRBV7-7,TRBJ2-1,TRBD2,CASSLGGAGGLNEQFF,TGTGCTAGCAGCTTAGGTGGAGCGGGGGGGCTGAATGAGCAGTTCTTC
.,14,TRBV27,TRBJ2-7,.,CASSFRDGAYEQYF,TGTGCCAGCAGTTTTCGGGACGGAGCCTACGAGCAGTACTTC
many,14,TRBV7-9,TRBJ2-5,TRBD1,CASSLAGTAVTQYF,TGTGCCAGCAGCTTAGCAGGGACAGCGGTGACCCAGTACTTC
few,14,TRBV5-4,TRBJ2-3,.,CASSWGASADTQYF,TGTGCCAGCAGTTGGGGGGCCAGCGCAGATACGCAGTATTTT